Listed below are T cell receptor beta chains from one sample, sequenced in a study of T cell repertoires in cytomegalovirus infection. One entry per CDR3 protein, called by TCRdb with MiXCR from the reads. The data contain 200,000 or so distinct CDR3 sequences, approximately 20% of them singletons. Sequencing was performed on PBMCs. The source of these receptors is a human donor in good health (CMV status not recorded). Some clones in this sample may be carry-over from other donors' samples. Each CDR3 is given with its conserved first and last residue. The order of the fields is CDR3 DNA, CDR3 protein, J gene, D gene, clone size, V gene. A D gene is named only where the DNA matches it firmly. Where a row states a size, it is once, few, many or the class of an expanded clone; other rows omit it.

TGTGCCAGCAGCTCCGGACAGGTGGTAGCCAAAAACATTCAGTACTTC | CASSSGQVVAKNIQYF | TRBJ2-4 | TRBD1 | many | TRBV7-2
TGCAGCGTTCCAGGGCCGGGAAACACCATATATTTT | CSVPGPGNTIYF | TRBJ1-3 | . | . | TRBV29-1
TGTGCCAGCAGCTTAGGGGGCGGGTACGGCGGGGAGCTGTTTTTT | CASSLGGGYGGELFF | TRBJ2-2 | . | medium-sized | TRBV7-2
TGTGCCAGTAGTATCGAGGGCCGCACAGATACGCAGTATTTT | CASSIEGRTDTQYF | TRBJ2-3 | . | few | TRBV19
TGCAGTGCTGTACTGGGGGGGGAGACCCAGTACTTC | CSAVLGGETQYF | TRBJ2-5 | TRBD2 | . | TRBV20-1
TGTGCCAGCACCTTTGGGGGGCGGACTGAAGCTTTCTTT | CASTFGGRTEAFF | TRBJ1-1 | . | . | TRBV5-6
TGTGCCAGCAGTTACCTCGGGACAGGGAACGGCTACACCTTC | CASSYLGTGNGYTF | TRBJ1-2 | TRBD1 | few | TRBV6-5
TGTGCCACCAGTGATCCCCTAGCGGGGCGCAATGAGCAGTTCTTC | CATSDPLAGRNEQFF | TRBJ2-1 | TRBD2 | . | TRBV24-1
TGTGCCAGCAGCCCGGGGGGGATGCAAGCTTTCTTT | CASSPGGMQAFF | TRBJ1-1 | . | . | TRBV5-5
TGTGCCAGCAGCTTACCGGACAGGGTGAATGGCTACACCTTC | CASSLPDRVNGYTF | TRBJ1-2 | TRBD1 | few | TRBV5-4
TGCGCCAGCAGCGAAGCGGGAGTATCCTACGAGCAGTACTTC | CASSEAGVSYEQYF | TRBJ2-7 | TRBD2 | . | TRBV5-1
TGTGCCAGCAGCTTCAGCGGGAGGGTTGGCAATGAGCAGTTCTTC | CASSFSGRVGNEQFF | TRBJ2-1 | TRBD2 | many | TRBV7-2
TGTGCCAGCAGCCAGGCGTGGATTTACAATGAGCAGTTCTTC | CASSQAWIYNEQFF | TRBJ2-1 | . | . | TRBV14
TGTGCCAGCAGCTTAGCCCTGGGGGAGACGGTGGAGCAGTACTTC | CASSLALGETVEQYF | TRBJ2-7 | . | many | TRBV7-6
TGTGCCAGTAGCCTAGACCGGGACAGGCGTCACACTGAAGCTTTCTTT | CASSLDRDRRHTEAFF | TRBJ1-1 | TRBD1 | . | TRBV19